A few counts support the clone carrying this T cell receptor beta chain. The antigen is undetermined. This entry belongs to a study of cytomegalovirus exposure and HLA in healthy donors. Study-wide context: Most donors, more than 80% of approximately 400 genotyped, fell in the Caucasian-associated ancestry cluster.

Each donor's status was that of a healthy bone marrow donor. Study results and limitations: Most sequenced TCRs were rare (though some public TCRs occurred in many donors). A link between a missense DCLRE1C variant and TCR beta V- and J-gene trimming emerged from a later analysis.

Trimming removed 3 bases at V and 4 bases at J, with 9 bases between. Germline lookup yields CDR1 SNHLY and CDR2 FYNNEI. The CDR3 covers 13 residues. This PCR relied on a set of 60 Vbeta primers and 13 Jbeta primers. Clones were sequenced by immunoSEQ multiplex PCR, and TCRdb holds only the in-frame ones, with some missing. The table shows 150,000 to 200,000 clones, with 77% occurring only once. This clonotype originated in a woman aged 25 to 39 in good health and CMV-seronegative. Material: PBMCs. The V call is TRBV2, the J call TRBJ1-2; possible D gene TRBD1, 5 bases. CDR3 residues: CASSENRSYGYTF. The CDR3 DNA is TGTGCCAGCAGTGAGAACAGGTCCTATGGCTACACCTTC. Complete variable domain (other parts from reference TRBV2 and TRBJ1-2): EPEVTQTPSHQVTQMGQEVILRCVPISNHLYFYWYRQILGQKVEFLVSFYNNEISEKSEIFDDQFSVERPDGSNFTLKIRSTKLEDSAMYFCASSENRSYGYTFGSGTRLTVV.